Listed below are T cell receptor beta chains from one sample, sequenced in a study of identical twins. TCRdb reprocessed the 5' RACE reads via MiXCR and lists one record per CDR3 protein. The sample includes 1.5 million to 2 million distinct CDR3 sequences, about 31% of them seen just once. Sequencing was performed on cord blood. These TCRs come from a newborn girl in good health. The CDR3 runs from the conserved cysteine through the conserved F or W.

V gene,CDR3 length,CDR3 protein
TRBV28,17,CASSLGGGGRYNQPQHF
TRBV5-1,15,CASSLSISGRDTQYF
TRBV5-1,17,CAGSPTPPPDIAGEQYF
TRBV7-2,14,CASSRLRHYNEQFF
TRBV5-1,14,CASSLDGGKNIQYF
TRBV5-1,17,CASSFSSGSYSYNEQFF
TRBV5-1,17,CASSLVGQGAGNYGYTF
TRBV20-1,14,CSARPETSYNEQFF
TRBV20-1,13,CSAQDRFTDTQYF
TRBV7-9,14,CASSLDRWSYEQYF
TRBV20-1,13,CSAGTSGGDTQYF
TRBV9,14,CASSPLPGPGPQHF
TRBV2,15,CASLKSGGVGNEQYF
TRBV4-1,13,CASRPQGIETQYF
TRBV20-1,12,CRDLSPYNEQFF
TRBV7-9,16,CASSLLQGQPFYGYTF
TRBV29-1,15,CSAGKRLAGEGEQFF
TRBV20-1,15,CSAGGRVVGRAEQYF
TRBV7-2,14,CANSRLGITDTQYF
TRBV6-6,17,CASSYSILAEHYNKQFF
TRBV12-3/TRBV12-4,14,CARGLAGPPDIQYF
TRBV27,16,CASSLSTSGQGNGYTF
TRBV6-1,16,CASSDSQRGLGDTQYF
TRBV2,15,CASSASSGGMYEQFF
TRBV20-1,13,CSARQTGGYGYTF
TRBV12-3/TRBV12-4,15,CASSRTSGSRNEQFF
TRBV6-6,14,CASSYSSRVYGYTF
TRBV2,13,CARRQIMGEGYTF
TRBV7-2,14,CASSLQLNRETQYF
TRBV24-1,14,CATSDLYWANVLTF
TRBV6-6,15,CASSYSDRVGNIQYF
TRBV20-1,12,CSAPIGTTGYTF
TRBV20-1,13,CSAQQGSNQPQHF
TRBV3-1,13,CASSQEQQGSQYF
TRBV6-1,13,CASRPFLLYEQYF
TRBV3-1,20,CASSQDPALAGGPYYNEQFF
TRBV9,13,CASSLYRGNEQFF
TRBV11-2,14,CASSPGVGNNEQYF
TRBV10-3,14,CAIFPGLNTGELFF
TRBV2,13,CASSELGIDGYTF
TRBV28,18,CASIKPGPVYSGANVLTF
TRBV6-6,13,CASSSDGGYGYTF
TRBV20-1,16,CSARGLGDGGNQPQHF
TRBV5-1,15,CASSPPWASTDTQYF
TRBV9,14,CASSPGARDYGYTF
TRBV7-7,16,CASSLGLAGEADTQYF
TRBV6-2/TRBV6-3,15,CASSYSAYYIYGYTF
TRBV6-6,15,CASSYWDRAQETQYF
TRBV6-6,13,CASSYSKSKGYTF
TRBV20-1,13,CSAPTRGQETQYF
TRBV7-9,15,CASSAGDSPIYEQFF
TRBV10-3,15,CAISGQTGGVEKLFF
TRBV21-1,18,CASSNPRDAITSGNTIYF
TRBV4-2,17,CASSQGSGRGNTDTQYF
TRBV12-3/TRBV12-4,14,CASDRTGGTDTQYF